The sequence of this T cell receptor (beta chain) was determined in a study of cytomegalovirus exposure and HLA in healthy donors. The wider study: Unique TCRs from HLA-typed donors, 70 million to 100 million of them, were held in an early data release.

The ends were cut back, 1 base at V and 8 bases at J, with 6 bases in the middle. The CDR3 sequence is 13 residues long. Germline CDR1 and CDR2: SGHVS and FNYEAQ. Primers included in the PCR were 60 Vbeta and 13 Jbeta primers. Sequencing used immunoSEQ multiplex PCR; TCRdb keeps in-frame clones, though not all of them. The sample carries about 150,000 clones, approximately 81% recorded once. This clone was seen only a few times. As yet, its antigen is unknown. Study results and limitations: A list of approximately 160 TCR beta chains associated with cytomegalovirus was given. It was assumed in the presence/absence analyses that sequencing depth was roughly uniform across donors.

The V and J genes are TRBV7-6 and TRBJ1-6; D gene uncertain. Sequences were obtained from PBMCs. This clonotype was sampled from a woman aged 40-49 years in good health and CMV-seropositive. Here the CDR3 reads CASSLVEDSPLHF. DNA of the CDR3: TGTGCCAGCAGCTTAGTGGAGGATTCACCCCTCCACTTT.